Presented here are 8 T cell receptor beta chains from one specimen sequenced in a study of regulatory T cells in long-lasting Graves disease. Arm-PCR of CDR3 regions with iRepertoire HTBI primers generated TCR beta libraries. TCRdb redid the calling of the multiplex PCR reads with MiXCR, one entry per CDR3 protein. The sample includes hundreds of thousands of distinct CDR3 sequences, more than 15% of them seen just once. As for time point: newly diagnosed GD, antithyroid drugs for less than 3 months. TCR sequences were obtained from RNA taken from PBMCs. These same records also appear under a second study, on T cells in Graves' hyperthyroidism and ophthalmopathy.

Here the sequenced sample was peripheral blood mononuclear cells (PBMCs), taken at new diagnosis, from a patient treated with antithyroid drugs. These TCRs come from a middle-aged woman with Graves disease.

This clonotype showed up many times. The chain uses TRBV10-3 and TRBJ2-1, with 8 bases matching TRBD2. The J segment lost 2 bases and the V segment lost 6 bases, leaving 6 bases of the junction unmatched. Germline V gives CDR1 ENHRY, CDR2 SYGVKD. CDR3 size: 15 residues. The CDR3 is CAIRAFGGAYNEQFF. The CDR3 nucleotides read TGTGCCATCAGGGCGTTCGGGGGGGCCTACAATGAGCAGTTCTTC.

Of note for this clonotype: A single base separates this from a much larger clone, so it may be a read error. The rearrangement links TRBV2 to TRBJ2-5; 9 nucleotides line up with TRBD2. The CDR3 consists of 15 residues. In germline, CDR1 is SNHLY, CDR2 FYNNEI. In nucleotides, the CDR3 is TGTGCCAGCAGTGTGGCGGGGGGGACTCAAGAGGCCCAGTACTTC. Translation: CASSVAGGTQEAQYF.

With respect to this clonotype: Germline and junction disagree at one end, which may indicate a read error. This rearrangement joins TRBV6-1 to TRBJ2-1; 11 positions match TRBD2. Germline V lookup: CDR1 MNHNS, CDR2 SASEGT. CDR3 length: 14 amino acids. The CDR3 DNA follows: TGTGCCAGCAGACTAGCGGGGGCATACAATGTGCAGTTCTTC. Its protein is CASRLAGAYNVQFF.

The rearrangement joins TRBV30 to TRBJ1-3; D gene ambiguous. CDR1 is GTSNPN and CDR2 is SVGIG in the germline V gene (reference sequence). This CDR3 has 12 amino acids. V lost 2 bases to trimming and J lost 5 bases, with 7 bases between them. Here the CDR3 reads CAWSNSRNTIYF. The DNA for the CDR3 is TGTGCCTGGAGTAACAGTAGAAACACCATATATTTT.

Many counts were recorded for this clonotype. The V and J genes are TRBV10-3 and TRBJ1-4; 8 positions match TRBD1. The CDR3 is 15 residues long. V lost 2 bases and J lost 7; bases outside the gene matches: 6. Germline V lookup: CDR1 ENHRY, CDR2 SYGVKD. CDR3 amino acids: CAISEADREFEKLFF. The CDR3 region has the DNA TGTGCCATCAGTGAGGCGGACAGGGAGTTTGAAAAACTGTTTTTT.

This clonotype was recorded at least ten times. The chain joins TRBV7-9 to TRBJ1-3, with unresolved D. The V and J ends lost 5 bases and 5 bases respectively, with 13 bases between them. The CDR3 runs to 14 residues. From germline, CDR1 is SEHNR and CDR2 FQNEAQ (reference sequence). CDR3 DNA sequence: TGTGCCAGCAGCCCAGAGTCAGTTCGAAACACCATATATTTT. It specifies CASSPESVRNTIYF. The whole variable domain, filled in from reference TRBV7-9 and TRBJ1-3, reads DTGVSQNPRHKITKRGQNVTFRCDPISEHNRLYWYRQTLGQGPEFLTYFQNEAQLEKSRLLSDRFSAERPKGSFSTLEIQRTEQGDSAMYLCASSPESVRNTIYFGEGSWLTVV.

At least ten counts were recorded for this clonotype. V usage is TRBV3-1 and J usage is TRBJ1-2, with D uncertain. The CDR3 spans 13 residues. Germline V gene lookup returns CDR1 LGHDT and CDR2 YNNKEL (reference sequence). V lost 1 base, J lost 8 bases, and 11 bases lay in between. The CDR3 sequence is CASSQVSGKGYTF. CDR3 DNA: TGTGCCAGCAGCCAAGTATCTGGGAAAGGCTACACCTTC.

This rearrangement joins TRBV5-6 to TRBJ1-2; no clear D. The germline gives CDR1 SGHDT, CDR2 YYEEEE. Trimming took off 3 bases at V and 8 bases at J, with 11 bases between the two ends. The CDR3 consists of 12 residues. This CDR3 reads CASSSELVGYTF. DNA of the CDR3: TGTGCCAGCAGCTCAGAACTCGTAGGCTACACCTTC.